The 6 T cell receptor beta chains below all came from one sample that was sequenced in a study of post-analysis software for immune sequencing data. General study results and limits: Five or six TRBV segments were significantly more frequent in patients than in controls. TRBV5-6, TRBV5-1 and TRBV20-1 were among these segments.

These TCRs are of unknown antigen specificity. Prepared TCR beta cDNA libraries contained unique molecular identifiers. TCRdb fed the PCR reads into MiXCR, producing one record per CDR3 protein. The sample has approximately 570,000 distinct CDR3 sequences; 44% are singletons. Input material: blood. Receptors originate from a girl under 18 with multiple sclerosis.

V is TRBV27 and J is TRBJ1-1, with 7 bases that match TRBD1. CDR1 is MNHEY, CDR2 SMNVEV, per germline (reference sequence). The junction had 6 bases not matched to a gene; V was cut back by 1 base and J by 4 bases. CDR3 length: 15 residues. CDR3 sequence: CASSLLRTGLTEAFF. The CDR3 DNA sequence: TGTGCCAGCAGTTTATTAAGGACAGGCCTCACTGAAGCTTTCTTT.

The CDR3 DNA reads TGTGCCAGCAGCCAAGCACAGGGGGCATCCTACGAGCAGTACTTC. Amino acids: CASSQAQGASYEQYF. The gene calls are TRBV4-2 and TRBJ2-7, with 9 bases matching TRBD1. Unmatched junction bases numbered 2, after V lost 1 base and J lost 1 base. Germline V gene lookup returns CDR1 LGHNA and CDR2 YNFKEQ. The CDR3 extends over 15 amino acids.

J is TRBJ1-1 and V is TRBV14; 10 bases are a match to TRBD1. Unmatched junction bases numbered 6, after V lost 3 bases and J lost 5 bases. The CDR3 is made up of 15 amino acids. Looked up from germline, CDR1 is SGHDN and CDR2 is FVKESK. The CDR3 bases are TGTGCCAGCAGCCAGTGGGGACAGGGGTATACTGAAGCTTTCTTT. It encodes CASSQWGQGYTEAFF. The entire variable domain, with the rest obtained from reference TRBV14 and TRBJ1-1, is as follows: EAGVTQFPSHSVIEKGQTVTLRCDPISGHDNLYWYRRVMGKEIKFLLHFVKESKQDESGMPNNRFLAERTGGTYSTLKVQPAELEDSGVYFCASSQWGQGYTEAFFGQGTRLTVV.

This rearrangement joins TRBV12-3 or TRBV12-4 to TRBJ2-4, with TRBD2 identical over 7 bases. CDR3 length: 14 residues. V lost 5 bases to trimming and J lost 7 bases; unmatched junction nucleotides: 8. In DNA, the CDR3 is TGTGCCAGCAGTGTTGCGGGAGCCACGAACATTCAGTACTTC. It yields the protein CASSVAGATNIQYF.

This chain joins TRBV29-1 and TRBJ2-5; D is unresolved. The CDR3 runs to 14 residues. The germline CDR1 and CDR2 sequences are SQVTM and ANQGSEA. Trimming removed 6 bases at V and 5 bases at J, with 19 bases between. CDR3 coding DNA: TGCAGCGTCGCCGGACCGGTGATGAGGGAGACCCAGTACTTC. Its translation: CSVAGPVMRETQYF. Full variable domain (missing parts from reference TRBV29-1 and TRBJ2-5): SAVISQKPSRDICQRGTSLTIQCQVDSQVTMMFWYRQQPGQSLTLIATANQGSEATYESGFVIDKFPISRPNLTFSTLTVSNMSPEDSSIYLCSVAGPVMRETQYFGPGTRLLVL.

The chain joins TRBV3-1 to TRBJ1-2, with D maybe TRBD1 (6 bases). CDR3 length equals 14 residues. CDR1 and CDR2 from the germline V gene are LGHDT and YNNKEL (reference sequence). Trimming shortened V by 5 bases and J by 9 bases, and 19 bases separated the two germline ends. As DNA, the CDR3 is TGTGCCAGCAGCTTCCGGGACACGAGGGGTAGCTACACCTTC. Protein product: CASSFRDTRGSYTF.